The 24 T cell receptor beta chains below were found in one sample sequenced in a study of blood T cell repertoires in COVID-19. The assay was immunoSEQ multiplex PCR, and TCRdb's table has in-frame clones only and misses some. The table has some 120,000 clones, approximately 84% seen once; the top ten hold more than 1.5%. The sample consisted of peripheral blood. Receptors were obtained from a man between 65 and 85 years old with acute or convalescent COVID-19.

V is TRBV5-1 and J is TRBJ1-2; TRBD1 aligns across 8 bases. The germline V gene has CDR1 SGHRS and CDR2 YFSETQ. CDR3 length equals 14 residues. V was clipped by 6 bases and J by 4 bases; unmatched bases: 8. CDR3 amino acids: CASKPGQAPYGYTF. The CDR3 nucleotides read TGCGCCAGCAAGCCGGGACAGGCCCCCTATGGCTACACCTTC.

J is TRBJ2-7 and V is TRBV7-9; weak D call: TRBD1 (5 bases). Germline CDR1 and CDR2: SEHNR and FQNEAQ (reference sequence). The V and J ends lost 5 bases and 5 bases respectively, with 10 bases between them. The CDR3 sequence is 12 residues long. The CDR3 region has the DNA TGTGCCAGCAGCAACAACAGGAACGAGCAGTACTTC. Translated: CASSNNRNEQYF.

CDR3 nucleotides: TGTGCCAGTAGTCTAAGAGATACGCAGTATTTT. Protein product: CASSLRDTQYF. The chain carries TRBV19 and TRBJ2-3; D gene ambiguous. The germline V and J ends were trimmed by 5 bases and 5 bases, with 5 bases remaining between them. From germline, CDR1 is LNHDA and CDR2 SQIVND (reference sequence). This CDR3 is built from 11 residues.

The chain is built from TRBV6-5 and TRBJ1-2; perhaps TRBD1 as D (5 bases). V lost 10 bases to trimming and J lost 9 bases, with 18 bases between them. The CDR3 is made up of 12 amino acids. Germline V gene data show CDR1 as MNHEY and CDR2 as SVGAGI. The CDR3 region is CAITAGRKSYTF. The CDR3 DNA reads TGTGCCATCACAGCGGGGCGTAAGAGCTACACCTTC.

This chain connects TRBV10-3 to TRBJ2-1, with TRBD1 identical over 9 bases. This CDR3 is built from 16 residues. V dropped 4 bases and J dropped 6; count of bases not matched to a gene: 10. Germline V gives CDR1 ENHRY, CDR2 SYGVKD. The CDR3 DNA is TGTGCCATCAGTGGACGGGGACAGGGTTCGGGCAATGAGCAGTTCTTC. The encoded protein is CAISGRGQGSGNEQFF.

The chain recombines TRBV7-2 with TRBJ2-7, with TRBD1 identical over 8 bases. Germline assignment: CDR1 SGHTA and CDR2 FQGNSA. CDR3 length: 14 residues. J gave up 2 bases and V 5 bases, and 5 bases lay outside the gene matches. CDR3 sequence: CASSSRTGPYEQYF. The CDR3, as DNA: TGTGCCAGCAGCAGCCGGACAGGGCCCTACGAGCAGTACTTC.

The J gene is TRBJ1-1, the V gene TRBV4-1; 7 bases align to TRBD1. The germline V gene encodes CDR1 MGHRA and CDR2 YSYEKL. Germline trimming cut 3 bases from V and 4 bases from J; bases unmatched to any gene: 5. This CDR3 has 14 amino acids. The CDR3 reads CASSQGQTFTEAFF. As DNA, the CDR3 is TGCGCCAGCAGCCAGGGACAGACCTTCACTGAAGCTTTCTTT.

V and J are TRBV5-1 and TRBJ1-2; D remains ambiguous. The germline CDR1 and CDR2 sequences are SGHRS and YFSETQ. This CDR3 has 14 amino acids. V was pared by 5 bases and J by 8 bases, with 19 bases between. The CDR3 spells CASSSTEGSRGYTF. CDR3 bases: TGCGCCAGCAGTTCTACCGAGGGATCGAGGGGCTACACCTTC.

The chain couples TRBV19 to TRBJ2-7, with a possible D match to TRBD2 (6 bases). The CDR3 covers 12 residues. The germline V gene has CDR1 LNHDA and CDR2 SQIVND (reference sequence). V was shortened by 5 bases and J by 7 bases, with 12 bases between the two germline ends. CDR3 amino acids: CASSSYGREQYF. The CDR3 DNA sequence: TGTGCCAGTAGTTCCTACGGGAGAGAGCAGTACTTC.

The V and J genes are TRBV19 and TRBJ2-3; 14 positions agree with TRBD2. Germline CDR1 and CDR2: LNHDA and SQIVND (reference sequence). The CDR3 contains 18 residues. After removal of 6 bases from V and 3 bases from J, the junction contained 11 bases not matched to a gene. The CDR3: CASRSRGTSGGTTDTQYF. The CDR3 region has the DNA TGTGCCAGTAGATCCAGAGGGACTAGCGGGGGTACGACAGATACGCAGTATTTT.

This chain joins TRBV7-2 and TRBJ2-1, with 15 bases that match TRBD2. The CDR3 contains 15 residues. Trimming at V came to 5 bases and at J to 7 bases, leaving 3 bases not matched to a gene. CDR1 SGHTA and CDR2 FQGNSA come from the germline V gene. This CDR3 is CASSLGTSGGNEQFF. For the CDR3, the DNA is TGTGCCAGCAGCCTCGGGACTAGCGGGGGGAATGAGCAGTTCTTC.

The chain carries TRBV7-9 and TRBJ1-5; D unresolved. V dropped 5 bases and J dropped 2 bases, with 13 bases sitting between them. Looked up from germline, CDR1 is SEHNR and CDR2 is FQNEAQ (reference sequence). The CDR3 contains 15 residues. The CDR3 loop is CASSPSRVGNQPQHF. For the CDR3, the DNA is TGTGCCAGCAGCCCTTCCCGGGTAGGCAATCAGCCCCAGCATTTT.

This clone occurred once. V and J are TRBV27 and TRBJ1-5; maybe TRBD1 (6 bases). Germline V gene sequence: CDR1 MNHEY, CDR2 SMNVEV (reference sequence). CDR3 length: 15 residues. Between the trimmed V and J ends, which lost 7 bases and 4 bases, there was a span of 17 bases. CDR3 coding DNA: TGTGCCAGCAACCCCTTAGGGACACCGAATCAGCCCCAGCATTTT. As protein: CASNPLGTPNQPQHF.

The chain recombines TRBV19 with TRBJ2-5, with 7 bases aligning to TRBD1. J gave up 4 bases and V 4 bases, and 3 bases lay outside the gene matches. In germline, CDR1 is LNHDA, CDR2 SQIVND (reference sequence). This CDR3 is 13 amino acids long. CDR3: CASSRNRGETQYF. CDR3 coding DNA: TGTGCCAGTAGTAGGAACAGGGGAGAGACCCAGTACTTC.

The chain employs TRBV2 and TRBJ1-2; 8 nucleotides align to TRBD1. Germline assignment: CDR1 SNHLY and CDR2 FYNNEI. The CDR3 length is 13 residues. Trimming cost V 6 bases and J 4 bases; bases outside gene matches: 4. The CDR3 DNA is TGTGCCAGCAGGGACAGGGCAGGCTATGGCTACACCTTC. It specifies CASRDRAGYGYTF.

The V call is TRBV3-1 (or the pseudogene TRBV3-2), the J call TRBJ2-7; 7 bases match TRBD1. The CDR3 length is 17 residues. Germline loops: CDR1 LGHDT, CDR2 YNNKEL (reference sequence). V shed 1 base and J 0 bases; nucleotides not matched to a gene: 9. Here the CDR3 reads CASSQGIGQALSYEQYF. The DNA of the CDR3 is TGTGCCAGCAGCCAAGGTATCGGACAGGCTCTCTCCTACGAGCAGTACTTC.

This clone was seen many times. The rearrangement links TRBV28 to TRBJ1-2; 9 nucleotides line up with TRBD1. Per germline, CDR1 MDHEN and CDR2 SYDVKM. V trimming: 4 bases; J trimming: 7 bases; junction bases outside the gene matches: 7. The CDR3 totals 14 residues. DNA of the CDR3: TGTGCCAGCAGTTCCCTGGGACAGGGTCGTGGCTACACCTTC. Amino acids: CASSSLGQGRGYTF.

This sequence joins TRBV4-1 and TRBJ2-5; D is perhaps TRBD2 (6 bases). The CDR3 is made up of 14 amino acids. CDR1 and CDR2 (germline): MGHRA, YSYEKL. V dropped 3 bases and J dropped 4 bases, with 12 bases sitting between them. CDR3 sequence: CASSHFMGGETQYF. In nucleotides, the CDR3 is TGCGCCAGCAGCCATTTCATGGGGGGAGAGACCCAGTACTTC.

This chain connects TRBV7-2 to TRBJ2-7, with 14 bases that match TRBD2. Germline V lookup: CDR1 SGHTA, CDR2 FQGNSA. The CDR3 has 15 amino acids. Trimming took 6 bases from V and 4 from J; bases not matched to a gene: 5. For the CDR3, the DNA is TGTGCCAGCAGGCCGACTAGCGGGGGGGCGTACGAGCAGTACTTC. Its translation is CASRPTSGGAYEQYF.

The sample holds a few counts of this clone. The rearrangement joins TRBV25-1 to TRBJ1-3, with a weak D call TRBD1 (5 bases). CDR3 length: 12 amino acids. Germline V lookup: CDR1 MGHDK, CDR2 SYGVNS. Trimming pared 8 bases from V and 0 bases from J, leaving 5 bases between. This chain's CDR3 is CASQGSGNTIYF. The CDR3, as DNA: TGTGCCAGCCAGGGCTCTGGAAACACCATATATTTT. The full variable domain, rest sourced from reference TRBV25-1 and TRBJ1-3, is EADIYQTPRYLVIGTGKKITLECSQTMGHDKMYWYQQDPGMELHLIHYSYGVNSTEKGDLSSESTVSRIRTEHFPLTLESARPSHTSQYLCASQGSGNTIYFGEGSWLTVV.

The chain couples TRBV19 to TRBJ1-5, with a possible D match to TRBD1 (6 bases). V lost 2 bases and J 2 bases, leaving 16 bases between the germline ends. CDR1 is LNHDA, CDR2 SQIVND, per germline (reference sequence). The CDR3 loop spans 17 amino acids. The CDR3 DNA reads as TGTGCCAGTAGTATAAACCTCGGGGGGCTAGGCAATCAGCCCCAGCATTTT. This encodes CASSINLGGLGNQPQHF. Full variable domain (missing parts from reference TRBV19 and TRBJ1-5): DGGITQSPKYLFRKEGQNVTLSCEQNLNHDAMYWYRQDPGQGLRLIYYSQIVNDFQKGDIAEGYSVSREKKESFPLTVTSAQKNPTAFYLCASSINLGGLGNQPQHFGDGTRLSIL.

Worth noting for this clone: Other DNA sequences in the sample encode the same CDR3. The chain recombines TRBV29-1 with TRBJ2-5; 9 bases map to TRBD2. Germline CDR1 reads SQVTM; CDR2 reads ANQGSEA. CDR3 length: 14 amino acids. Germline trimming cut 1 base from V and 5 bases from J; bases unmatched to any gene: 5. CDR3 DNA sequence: TGCAGCGTTGAAGGCGGGGGGGCTCTCGAGACCCAGTACTTC. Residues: CSVEGGGALETQYF.

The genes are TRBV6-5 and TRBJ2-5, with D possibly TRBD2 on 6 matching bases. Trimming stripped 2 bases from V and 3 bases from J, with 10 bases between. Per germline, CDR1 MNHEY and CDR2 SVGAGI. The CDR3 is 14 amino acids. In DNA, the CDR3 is TGTGCCAGCAGTTACGGCGGGGATGAAGAGACCCAGTACTTC. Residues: CASSYGGDEETQYF.

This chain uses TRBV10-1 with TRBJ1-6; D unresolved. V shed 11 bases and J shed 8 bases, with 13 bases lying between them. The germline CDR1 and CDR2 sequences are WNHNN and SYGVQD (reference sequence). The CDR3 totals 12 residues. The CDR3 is CAGSSVDSPLHF. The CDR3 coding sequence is TGCGCCGGCTCCTCCGTGGATTCACCCCTCCACTTT.